The 21 T cell receptor beta chains below were found in one sample sequenced in a study of radiation and T cells in renal cell carcinoma. TCRdb's copy holds only in-frame clones and misses some; the assay was immunoSEQ multiplex PCR. The top ten hold roughly 10% of the sample, which has around 180,000 clones, roughly nine tenths seen once. Time point meaning: blood 4 weeks post-SBRT, at nephrectomy. Treatment of the sample: 15 Gy SBRT to primary tumor, nephrectomy 4 weeks later. Material: blood, obtained from a patient whose treatment included radiotherapy and nephrectomy. The receptors were gathered from a woman aged 45-65 years with renal cell carcinoma.

The gene calls are TRBV18 and TRBJ1-1; a possible D gene is TRBD1 (5 bases). V lost 3 bases, J lost 5 bases, and 19 bases lay in between. Germline-derived CDR1 and CDR2 are KGHSH and LQKENI. The CDR3 runs to 16 residues. The CDR3 here is CASSPLLGGSGTEAFF. In DNA, the CDR3 is TGTGCCAGCTCACCCCTCCTGGGGGGGAGCGGGACTGAAGCTTTCTTT. The whole variable domain, remainder taken from reference TRBV18 and TRBJ1-1, is NAGVMQNPRHLVRRRGQEARLRCSPMKGHSHVYWYRQLPEEGLKFMVYLQKENIIDESGMPKERFSAEFPKEGPSILRIQQVVRGDSAAYFCASSPLLGGSGTEAFFGQGTRLTVV.

This clone was observed a handful of times. The chain combines TRBV14 with TRBJ1-6, with 7 nucleotides matching TRBD1. Germline trimming cut 4 bases from V and 9 bases from J; bases unmatched to any gene: 6. The CDR3 consists of 14 residues. Germline loops: CDR1 SGHDN, CDR2 FVKESK. The CDR3 reads CASSRYDRASPLHF. The CDR3 DNA follows: TGTGCCAGCAGCCGGTATGACAGGGCTTCACCCCTCCACTTT.

The chain links TRBV6-5 to TRBJ1-1; no definite D call. Germline V CDR1 and CDR2: MNHEY, SVGAGI. This CDR3 contains 15 residues. V gave up 0 bases and J gave up 3 bases, with 11 bases separating them. The DNA of the CDR3 is TGTGCCAGCAGTTACTCGATTCAAGGAGACACTGAAGCTTTCTTT. It codes for CASSYSIQGDTEAFF.

The V and J genes are TRBV5-1 and TRBJ2-1; no firm D call. V dropped 4 bases and J dropped 7 bases, with 12 bases sitting between them. Germline assignment: CDR1 SGHRS and CDR2 YFSETQ. This CDR3 is built from 13 residues. The chain's CDR3 is CASSDRSANEQFF. CDR3 coding DNA: TGCGCCAGCAGCGACCGAAGCGCAAATGAGCAGTTCTTC.

J is TRBJ1-1 and V is TRBV19; TRBD1 might be the D (6 bases). V was cut by 3 bases and J by 5 bases, with 10 bases left in between. The CDR3 is 13 residues long. Looked up from germline, CDR1 is LNHDA and CDR2 is SQIVND (reference sequence). CDR3 protein: CASSIQGQTEAFF. Here the CDR3 DNA reads TGTGCCAGTAGTATTCAGGGGCAGACTGAAGCTTTCTTT.

The gene calls are TRBV29-1 and TRBJ1-2; D possibly corresponds to TRBD1 (5 bases). The CDR3 is 11 residues long. The germline V gene has CDR1 SQVTM and CDR2 ANQGSEA. Trimming stripped 3 bases from V and 8 bases from J, with 10 bases between. The CDR3 protein is CSVEGLEGYTF. The CDR3 coding sequence is TGCAGCGTTGAGGGGCTGGAGGGCTACACCTTC.

This sequence joins TRBV7-9 and TRBJ2-3; 9 bases align to TRBD1. After removal of 7 bases from V and 1 base from J, the junction contained 12 bases not matched to a gene. This CDR3 is 17 amino acids long. Germline lookup yields CDR1 SEHNR and CDR2 FQNEAQ (reference sequence). DNA of the CDR3: TGTGCCAGCAACAACGTGCACAGGGGGCCCCGCACAGATACGCAGTATTTT. Protein: CASNNVHRGPRTDTQYF. Full variable domain (outside the CDR3, taken from reference TRBV7-9 and TRBJ2-3): DTGVSQNPRHKITKRGQNVTFRCDPISEHNRLYWYRQTLGQGPEFLTYFQNEAQLEKSRLLSDRFSAERPKGSFSTLEIQRTEQGDSAMYLCASNNVHRGPRTDTQYFGPGTRLTVL.

Concerning this clone itself: The junction differs from germline at one of its ends, possibly a read error. The chain links TRBV4-3 to TRBJ1-2; 9 nucleotides agree with TRBD1. Germline CDR1 LGHNA, CDR2 YSLEER. The CDR3 contains 15 residues. The CDR3 nucleotides read TGCGCCAGCAGCAAAGAACAGGGGGCCCGGTATGGCTACACCTTC. It specifies CASSKEQGARYGYTF.

This clone has a handful of counts. Compared with germline, one end of the junction differs, possibly owing to a read error. The chain couples TRBV7-7 to TRBJ2-5; 7 nucleotides match TRBD2. The CDR3 extends over 15 amino acids. CDR1 and CDR2 from the germline V gene are SSHAT and FNYEAQ (reference sequence). CDR3 in amino acids: CASSLSGRPGETQYF. The CDR3 region has the DNA TGTGCTAGCAGCCTTAGCGGGCGGCCAGGGGAGACCCAGTACTTC.

The V and J genes are TRBV30 and TRBJ2-3; 10 bases align to TRBD1. The germline CDR1 and CDR2 sequences are GTSNPN and SVGIG (reference sequence). The CDR3 is made up of 14 amino acids. With 2 bases clipped from V and 6 bases from J, the junction kept 5 bases outside the gene matches. The CDR3 bases are TGTGCCTGGAGTTGGGACAGGGGCCCCGATACGCAGTATTTT. It translates to CAWSWDRGPDTQYF.

The gene calls are TRBV6-5 and TRBJ1-2, with TRBD1 matching 7 bases. Trimming at V came to 5 bases and at J to 8 bases, leaving 8 bases not matched to a gene. This CDR3 contains 13 residues. From germline, CDR1 is MNHEY and CDR2 SVGAGI. This CDR3 reads CASSTWGQWGYTF. The CDR3 coding sequence is TGTGCCAGCAGTACTTGGGGACAGTGGGGCTACACCTTC.

The rearrangement uses TRBV5-1 and TRBJ2-5; TRBD2 is a possible D gene (6 bases). The CDR3 is 12 amino acids. Germline V gives CDR1 SGHRS, CDR2 YFSETQ. V was cut by 7 bases and J by 5 bases, with 12 bases left in between. CDR3 in DNA: TGCGCCAGCTTAGGGAGCGGGGAGACCCAGTACTTC. Its protein is CASLGSGETQYF.

The chain links TRBV19 to TRBJ2-1, with TRBD1 matching 7 bases. The CDR3 has 14 amino acids. V trimming: 6 bases; J trimming: 7 bases; junction bases outside the gene matches: 9. From germline, CDR1 is LNHDA and CDR2 SQIVND (reference sequence). The CDR3 region is CASSGTAIGNEQFF. In DNA, the CDR3 is TGTGCCAGTAGCGGGACAGCCATTGGGAATGAGCAGTTCTTC. Based on the CDR3 plus reference TRBV19 and TRBJ2-1, the full variable domain is DGGITQSPKYLFRKEGQNVTLSCEQNLNHDAMYWYRQDPGQGLRLIYYSQIVNDFQKGDIAEGYSVSREKKESFPLTVTSAQKNPTAFYLCASSGTAIGNEQFFGPGTRLTVL.

The V call is TRBV19, the J call TRBJ1-2, with TRBD1 matching 9 bases. The CDR3 is made up of 15 amino acids. Trimming at V came to 3 bases and at J to 2 bases, leaving 4 bases not matched to a gene. In germline, CDR1 is LNHDA, CDR2 SQIVND (reference sequence). CDR3 residues: CASSIIGTGNYGYTF. DNA of the CDR3: TGTGCCAGTAGTATCATTGGGACAGGGAACTATGGCTACACCTTC.

The genes are TRBV30 and TRBJ1-2, with 10 nucleotides matching TRBD1. Germline trimming cut 1 base from V and 4 bases from J; bases unmatched to any gene: 6. This CDR3 spans 15 amino acids. Germline assignment: CDR1 GTSNPN and CDR2 SVGIG (reference sequence). CDR3: CAWSGTGTGAYGYTF. For the CDR3, the DNA is TGTGCCTGGAGTGGAACCGGGACAGGGGCCTATGGCTACACCTTC.

This chain joins TRBV12-5 and TRBJ1-3; 7 nucleotides line up with TRBD1. The CDR3 contains 14 residues. Looked up from germline, CDR1 is LGHNT and CDR2 is FRNRAP. After removal of 5 bases from V and 2 bases from J, the junction contained 3 bases not matched to a gene. The chain's CDR3 is CASGPGTAGNTIYF. The DNA for the CDR3 is TGTGCTAGTGGTCCGGGGACAGCTGGAAACACCATATATTTT.

This chain links TRBV5-1 with TRBJ2-4; 11 positions match TRBD2. V trimming: 4 bases; J trimming: 4 bases; junction bases outside the gene matches: 4. Germline V gives CDR1 SGHRS, CDR2 YFSETQ. The CDR3 extends over 15 amino acids. CDR3 coding DNA: TGCGCCAGCAGCACCTTAGCGGGGGGGAAAAACATTCAGTACTTC. Translating gives CASSTLAGGKNIQYF.

The CDR3 is CSVEDMGSGNTIYF. For the CDR3, the DNA is TGCAGCGTTGAAGATATGGGATCTGGAAACACCATATATTTT. The gene calls are TRBV29-1 and TRBJ1-3; D gene uncertain. The germline V and J ends were trimmed by 0 bases and 1 base, with 7 bases remaining between them. The CDR3 loop spans 14 amino acids. Germline CDR1 SQVTM, CDR2 ANQGSEA.

This chain connects TRBV7-8 to TRBJ1-4; D is perhaps TRBD1 (6 bases). The V gene lost 3 bases and the J gene lost 0 bases, with 20 bases spanning the gap. CDR3 length: 19 residues. The germline gives CDR1 SGHVS, CDR2 FQNEAQ. CDR3 region: CASSFVQGKIYSTNEKLFF. In DNA, the CDR3 is TGTGCCAGCAGCTTTGTACAGGGAAAAATCTACTCAACTAATGAAAAACTGTTTTTT.

The J gene is TRBJ2-3, the V gene TRBV12-5, with D unclear. Trimming removed 6 bases at V and 8 bases at J, with 15 bases between. Per germline, CDR1 LGHNT and CDR2 FRNRAP. There are 13 residues in the CDR3. CDR3 loop: CASGLRTQGTQYF. Written as DNA, the CDR3 is TGTGCTAGTGGCCTCCGAACCCAAGGTACGCAGTATTTT.

J is TRBJ2-7 and V is TRBV5-8; the match to TRBD1 covers 11 bases. With 3 bases clipped from V and 1 base from J, the junction kept 3 bases outside the gene matches. The CDR3 loop spans 15 amino acids. Germline CDR1 SGHTS, CDR2 YDEGEE. The CDR3 sequence is CASSYRDRGSYEQYF. CDR3 sequence (DNA): TGTGCCAGCAGCTACCGGGACAGGGGGTCCTACGAGCAGTACTTC.